This is a list of T cell receptor beta chains from one sample in a study of spatial heterogeneity in lung cancer. TCRdb passed the 5' RACE reads through MiXCR, listing each CDR3 protein once. The sample lists about 38,000 distinct CDR3 sequences; approximately 5.5% were seen once. Sequenced material: PBMCs, taken at surgery. The receptors here all came from a female donor with early-stage non-small cell lung cancer. Each CDR3 is given with its conserved first and last residue. D genes are given only for firm matches. Expanded clones get a size class; other rows say once, few or many, or leave the size out.

clone_size j_call d_call v_call cdr3_aa cdr3_nt
many TRBJ2-3 TRBD1 TRBV2 CASSDGTGITDTQYF TGTGCCAGCAGTGATGGGACAGGAATAACAGATACGCAGTATTTT
many TRBJ2-7 - TRBV29-1 CSVGKAGEQYF TGCAGCGTTGGTAAGGCGGGCGAGCAGTACTTC
many TRBJ2-2 - TRBV5-4 CASSRLGGTGELFF TGTGCCAGCAGTCGTCTGGGCGGCACCGGGGAGCTGTTTTTT
- TRBJ2-7 TRBD2 TRBV12-3/TRBV12-4 CASSLGRGGIYEQYF TGTGCCAGCAGTTTGGGTCGCGGGGGAATCTACGAGCAGTACTTC
many TRBJ1-1 TRBD1 TRBV11-3 CASSLEQGTEAFF TGTGCCAGCAGCTTAGAACAGGGGACTGAAGCTTTCTTT
few TRBJ2-7 - TRBV27 CASSRPPGSLDEQYF TGTGCCAGCAGCCGCCCCCCGGGGTCCCTCGACGAGCAGTACTTC
many TRBJ1-4 - TRBV19 CASQRGASGEKLFF TGTGCCAGCCAGCGTGGGGCGAGCGGAGAAAAACTGTTTTTT
- TRBJ2-5 TRBD1 TRBV23-1 CASSQIGTGTYF TGCGCCAGCAGTCAGATCGGGACAGGGACTTACTTC
many TRBJ1-1 TRBD1 TRBV6-6 CASSQGAKGEAFF TGTGCCAGCAGTCAGGGGGCTAAGGGAGAAGCTTTCTTT
many TRBJ2-7 - TRBV4-2 CASSLGTGLNEQYF TGTGCCAGCAGCCTTGGGACGGGCCTGAACGAGCAGTACTTC
many TRBJ2-1 TRBD2 TRBV25-1 CASSGSTSGGAYNEQFF TGTGCCAGCAGTGGGTCTACTAGCGGGGGGGCCTACAATGAGCAGTTCTTC
many TRBJ2-5 - TRBV21-1 CASRASGGAEKTQYF TGTGCCAGCAGGGCTAGCGGGGGGGCAGAAAAGACCCAGTACTTC
many TRBJ2-5 - TRBV29-1 CSVVSEWETQYF TGCAGCGTTGTTTCCGAGTGGGAGACCCAGTACTTC
many TRBJ2-7 TRBD2 TRBV20-1 CSALTSRGGFTYEQYF TGCAGTGCTTTGACTAGCCGGGGGGGTTTTACCTACGAGCAGTACTTC
many TRBJ2-3 - TRBV6-2/TRBV6-3 CASSYLGGRDTDTQYF TGTGCCAGCAGTTACCTGGGGGGCCGAGACACAGATACGCAGTATTTT
many TRBJ1-3 - TRBV2 CASRPQGPGNTIYF TGTGCCAGCAGGCCCCAGGGACCTGGAAACACCATATATTTT
- TRBJ2-5 TRBD1 TRBV6-6 CASSPASGGRRGETQYF TGTGCCAGCAGCCCCGCGTCAGGGGGACGCCGTGGGGAGACCCAGTACTTC
many TRBJ1-6 - TRBV4-3 CASSQDLNSPLHF TGCGCCAGCAGCCAAGATCTAAATTCACCCCTCCACTTT
many TRBJ1-5 - TRBV12-3/TRBV12-4 CASNTGGQPQHF TGTGCCAGCAATACGGGAGGCCAGCCCCAGCATTTT
many TRBJ2-7 TRBD1 TRBV5-1 CASSSTGPGSYEQYF TGCGCCAGCAGCTCGACAGGGCCGGGCTCCTACGAGCAGTACTTC
many TRBJ2-7 TRBD1 TRBV12-3/TRBV12-4 CASSPGGSLYEQYF TGTGCCAGTTCCCCAGGGGGCTCCCTCTACGAGCAGTACTTC
- TRBJ1-1 - TRBV5-4 CASLASPAADEAFF TGTGCCAGCTTAGCGTCACCGGCGGCTGATGAAGCTTTCTTT
few TRBJ1-1 - TRBV18 CASSPPYGIPEAFF TGTGCCAGCTCACCACCGTACGGGATACCTGAAGCTTTCTTT
few TRBJ1-2 - TRBV7-6 CASSLQLLGGGYTF TGTGCCAGCAGCTTACAACTCCTCGGGGGTGGCTACACCTTC
few TRBJ1-5 TRBD1 TRBV20-1 CSARSGTVNQPQHF TGCAGTGCTAGATCCGGGACAGTTAATCAGCCCCAGCATTTT
- TRBJ1-2 - TRBV6-6 CASMVGGNGYTF TGTGCCAGCATGGTGGGAGGTAATGGCTACACCTTC
many TRBJ2-5 - TRBV19 CASSIMLQETQYF TGTGCCAGTAGTATAATGCTCCAAGAGACCCAGTACTTC
many TRBJ1-2 - TRBV20-1 CSARVVRRVNYGYTF TGCAGTGCTAGAGTCGTACGCAGGGTTAACTATGGCTACACCTTC
many TRBJ2-7 TRBD1 TRBV28 CANGTGSNYEQYF TGTGCCAATGGGACAGGGAGTAACTACGAGCAGTACTTC
few TRBJ1-1 - TRBV19 CASSIGGVNTEAFF TGTGCCAGTAGTATTGGGGGGGTGAACACTGAAGCTTTCTTT